A selection of T cell receptor beta chains follows, all from one sample in a study of CD8+ T cells in alopecia areata. Sequencing used immunoSEQ multiplex PCR; TCRdb keeps in-frame clones, though not all of them. The sample holds 110,000 or so clones; about 60% are singletons and the top ten take about 3%. The sample comprised CD4+ T cells sorted from blood. The source is a human donor in good health. Both conserved end residues are part of each CDR3. A D gene is named only where the DNA matches it firmly. Some rows have no size entry. The others give once, few or many, or a class for an expanded clone.

clone_size d_call j_call v_call cdr3_aa cdr3_nt
- - TRBJ1-1 TRBV29-1 CSALTLGNTEAFF TGCAGCGCCTTGACCCTCGGGAACACTGAAGCTTTCTTT
- TRBD1 TRBJ1-6 TRBV6-5 CASSGQGADNSPLHF TGTGCCAGCAGTGGCCAGGGGGCAGATAATTCACCCCTCCACTTT
- - TRBJ1-1 TRBV28 CASEENTEAFF TGTGCCAGCGAGGAGAACACTGAAGCTTTCTTT
- - TRBJ1-1 TRBV2 CASSERTLGTEAFF TGTGCCAGCAGTGAAAGGACACTTGGCACTGAAGCTTTCTTT
- - TRBJ1-2 TRBV6-5 CASSSGAYGYTF TGTGCCAGCAGTTCCGGAGCCTATGGCTACACCTTC
- TRBD1 TRBJ2-1 TRBV2 CASSGDRGLNEQFF TGTGCCAGCAGTGGGGACAGGGGTCTAAATGAGCAGTTCTTC
- TRBD1 TRBJ1-1 TRBV2 CASMDRGHQAFF TGTGCCAGCATGGACAGGGGACATCAAGCTTTCTTT
- - TRBJ1-1 TRBV29-1 CSAEGRSEAFF TGCAGCGCCGAAGGGAGGTCTGAAGCTTTCTTT
- - TRBJ2-5 TRBV18 CASSSHAGGQETQYF TGTGCCAGCTCATCTCACGCTGGCGGACAAGAGACCCAGTACTTC
many TRBD1 TRBJ2-7 TRBV5-1 CASSYQQGDEQYF TGCGCCAGCAGCTACCAACAGGGGGACGAGCAGTACTTC
- - TRBJ1-1 TRBV29-1 CSVPQRGGAVTEAFF TGCAGCGTTCCCCAACGGGGGGGCGCGGTCACTGAAGCTTTCTTT
- TRBD1 TRBJ2-5 TRBV23-1 CASSPGQARETQYF TGCGCCAGCAGTCCGGGACAGGCGAGAGAGACCCAGTACTTC
- - TRBJ2-2 TRBV19 CASSMGYTGELFF TGTGCCAGTAGTATGGGTTACACCGGGGAGCTGTTTTTT
- - TRBJ1-2 TRBV30 CAWSVGQGSGYTF TGTGCCTGGAGTGTAGGGCAGGGTAGCGGCTACACCTTC
once - TRBJ1-5 TRBV27 CASSGLSNQPQHF TGTGCCAGCAGCGGACTCAGCAATCAGCCCCAGCATTTT
- - TRBJ2-1 TRBV27 CASSPRGTSSYNEQFF TGTGCCAGCAGTCCAAGGGGGACGAGCTCCTACAATGAGCAGTTCTTC
- TRBD2 TRBJ2-2 TRBV30 CAGPRERGNTGELFF TGTGCCGGTCCTAGGGAGCGGGGGAACACCGGGGAGCTGTTTTTT
- - TRBJ1-5 TRBV10-3 CAISTGRDNQPQHF TGTGCCATCAGTACAGGGAGAGATAATCAGCCCCAGCATTTT
once - TRBJ1-1 TRBV29-1 CSAFGQLNTEAFF TGCAGCGCTTTCGGACAGTTGAACACTGAAGCTTTCTTT
- TRBD1 TRBJ2-7 TRBV14 CASSSRTGSYEQYF TGTGCCAGCAGCTCCAGGACAGGATCCTACGAGCAGTACTTC
once TRBD2 TRBJ2-5 TRBV9 CASSPSGGAQETQYF TGTGCCAGCAGCCCAAGCGGGGGTGCACAAGAGACCCAGTACTTC
few - TRBJ1-6 TRBV11-2 CASSWAEDSPLHF TGTGCCAGCAGCTGGGCGGAGGATTCACCCCTCCACTTT
- TRBD2 TRBJ2-3 TRBV7-7 CASSSSGGTDTQYF TGTGCCAGCAGTTCTAGCGGGGGCACAGATACGCAGTATTTT
- TRBD2 TRBJ2-1 TRBV29-1 CSAAPAGLGGEQFF TGCAGCGCCGCACCCGCTGGACTAGGAGGGGAGCAGTTCTTC
few - TRBJ2-7 TRBV4-1 CASSPQGTYEQYF TGCGCCAGCAGCCCCCAGGGAACCTACGAGCAGTACTTC
- TRBD2 TRBJ2-1 TRBV9 CASSAIAGGPIEQFF TGTGCCAGCAGTGCCATTGCGGGGGGGCCGATAGAGCAGTTCTTC
once - TRBJ2-1 TRBV9 CASSMRTGDNEQFF TGTGCCAGCAGCATGAGGACTGGGGACAATGAGCAGTTCTTC
- TRBD1 TRBJ2-7 TRBV30 CAWSLTGVSPYEQYF TGTGCCTGGAGTTTAACAGGGGTTTCCCCCTACGAGCAGTACTTC
- - TRBJ2-3 TRBV29-1 CSVRGAGTDTQYF TGCAGCGTGCGGGGAGCCGGGACAGATACGCAGTATTTT
few TRBD1 TRBJ2-4 TRBV5-1 CASSLEPTGDIQYF TGCGCCAGCAGCTTGGAACCGACAGGGGACATTCAGTACTTC
- TRBD2 TRBJ2-7 TRBV9 CASSATGGTAIYEQYF TGTGCCAGCAGCGCCACCGGGGGGACCGCCATATACGAGCAGTACTTC
few TRBD1 TRBJ1-2 TRBV9 CASSGRSRQGLYGYTF TGTGCCAGCAGCGGACGCTCGAGACAGGGGCTCTATGGCTACACCTTC
once - TRBJ1-2 TRBV2 CASSEDRGAGGYTF TGTGCCAGCAGTGAAGATCGGGGGGCGGGTGGCTACACCTTC
few - TRBJ1-1 TRBV4-1 CASSRTDSTEAFF TGCGCCAGCAGCCGAACAGATTCCACTGAAGCTTTCTTT
- TRBD1 TRBJ1-1 TRBV29-1 CSVRTGPENTEAFF TGCAGCGTCCGGACAGGGCCCGAGAACACTGAAGCTTTCTTT
- - TRBJ2-1 TRBV7-9 CASSQAGASYNEQFF TGTGCCAGCAGTCAGGCGGGGGCCTCCTACAATGAGCAGTTCTTC
- TRBD1 TRBJ1-2 TRBV7-9 CASSLTGAGGYTF TGTGCCAGCAGTTTGACAGGGGCAGGCGGCTACACCTTC
- - TRBJ1-2 TRBV29-1 CSVERANNYGYTF TGCAGCGTCGAACGGGCCAATAACTATGGCTACACCTTC
- - TRBJ2-3 TRBV6-5 CASSYSNPPDTQYF TGTGCCAGCAGTTACTCAAACCCCCCAGATACGCAGTATTTT
few TRBD1 TRBJ1-1 TRBV29-1 CSVVPGQGSNTEAFF TGCAGCGTCGTCCCGGGACAGGGATCGAACACTGAAGCTTTCTTT
- TRBD1 TRBJ2-3 TRBV6-5 CATRTGGTDTQYF TGTGCCACCCGGACAGGGGGCACAGATACGCAGTATTTT
- - TRBJ2-3 TRBV5-1 CASSSQRSTDTQYF TGCGCCAGCAGCTCCCAGCGTAGCACAGATACGCAGTATTTT
- TRBD2 TRBJ2-3 TRBV5-1 CASTLAVPTDTQYF TGCGCCAGCACACTAGCGGTTCCCACAGATACGCAGTATTTT
- - TRBJ2-3 TRBV29-1 CSVEQTQGPDTQYF TGCAGCGTTGAACAAACCCAGGGCCCAGATACGCAGTATTTT
- TRBD2 TRBJ2-5 TRBV2 CASSLKPGLAGAGTQYF TGTGCCAGCAGCCTCAAACCGGGACTAGCGGGGGCCGGGACCCAGTACTTC
- TRBD1 TRBJ1-1 TRBV2 CASRGGGRLGKAFF TGTGCCAGCAGGGGAGGGGGCAGGCTCGGTAAAGCTTTCTTT
- TRBD1 TRBJ1-5 TRBV5-1 CASSEQGGNQPQHF TGCGCCAGCAGCGAACAGGGGGGTAATCAGCCCCAGCATTTT
- - TRBJ2-5 TRBV6-5 CASRRSGTQYF TGTGCCAGCAGGCGCTCAGGGACCCAGTACTTC
few TRBD1 TRBJ2-5 TRBV2 CASNMGQAQETQYF TGTGCCAGCAATATGGGACAGGCTCAAGAGACCCAGTACTTC
- TRBD1 TRBJ2-7 TRBV7-9 CASSFNPGGVKSYEQYF TGTGCCAGCAGCTTTAATCCAGGGGGCGTAAAATCCTACGAGCAGTACTTC
- - TRBJ2-3 TRBV5-1 CASSLAAAGRTDTQYF TGCGCCAGCAGCTTGGCGGCGGCGGGCCGCACAGATACGCAGTATTTT
medium-sized TRBD1 TRBJ1-2 TRBV5-1 CASSLGQGNYGYTF TGCGCCAGCAGCCTGGGACAGGGAAACTATGGCTACACCTTC
few - TRBJ2-5 TRBV7-3 CASSSGQKETQYF TGTGCCAGCAGCTCGGGGCAGAAAGAGACCCAGTACTTC